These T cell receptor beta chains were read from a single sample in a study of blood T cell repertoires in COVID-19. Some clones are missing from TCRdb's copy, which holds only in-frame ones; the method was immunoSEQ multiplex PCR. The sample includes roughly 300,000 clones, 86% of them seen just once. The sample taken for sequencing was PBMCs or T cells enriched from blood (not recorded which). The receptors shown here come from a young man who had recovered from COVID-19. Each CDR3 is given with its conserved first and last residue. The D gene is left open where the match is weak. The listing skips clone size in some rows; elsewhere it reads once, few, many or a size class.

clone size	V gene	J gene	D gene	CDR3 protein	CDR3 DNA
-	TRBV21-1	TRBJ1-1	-	CASRPGRVNTEAFF	TGTGCCAGCCGTCCAGGGCGAGTGAACACTGAAGCTTTCTTT
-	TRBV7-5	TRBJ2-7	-	CVRMGSWGTMGEGPLRFEQYF	TGTGTCAGAATGGGATCTTGGGGAACTATGGGGGAGGGCCCGTTGAGATTCGAGCAGTACTTC
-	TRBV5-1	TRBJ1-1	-	CASSPQDRGRAFF	TGCGCCAGCAGCCCCCAGGACCGGGGAAGAGCTTTCTTT
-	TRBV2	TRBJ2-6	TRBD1	CASSASGQNVLTGANVLTF	TGTGCCAGCAGCGCATCGGGACAGAACGTCCTGACTGGGGCCAACGTCCTGACTTTC
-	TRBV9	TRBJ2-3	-	CASSVGTSPDTQYF	TGTGCCAGCAGCGTAGGAACTAGCCCGGATACGCAGTATTTT
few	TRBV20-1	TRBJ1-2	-	CSARRGDGYTF	TGCAGTGCTAGACGGGGGGATGGCTACACCTTC
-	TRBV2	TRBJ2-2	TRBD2	CASSRLAGGLNTGELFF	TGTGCCAGCAGTAGGCTAGCGGGGGGACTCAACACCGGGGAGCTGTTTTTT
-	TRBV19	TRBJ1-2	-	CASSMGLDGYTF	TGTGCCAGTAGTATGGGACTAGATGGCTACACCTTC
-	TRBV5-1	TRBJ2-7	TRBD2	CASSPYGEGVSEQYF	TGCGCCAGCAGCCCCTACGGGGAGGGAGTTAGCGAGCAGTACTTC
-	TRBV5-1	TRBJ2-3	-	CASSLYGRLSTDTQYF	TGCGCCAGCAGCTTGTACGGCAGGTTAAGCACAGATACGCAGTATTTT
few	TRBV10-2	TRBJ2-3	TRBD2	CASSRGLAGDTQYF	TGCGCCAGCAGTCGAGGACTAGCGGGAGATACGCAGTATTTT
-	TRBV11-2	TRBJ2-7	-	CASSPRLGDEQYF	TGTGCCAGCAGCCCTCGGTTGGGCGACGAGCAGTACTTC
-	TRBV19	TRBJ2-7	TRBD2	CASSMPSGASYEQYF	TGTGCCAGTAGTATGCCTAGCGGGGCTTCCTACGAGCAGTACTTC
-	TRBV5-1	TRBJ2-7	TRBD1	CASSLGQGGLSEQYF	TGCGCCAGCAGCTTGGGACAGGGGGGCCTAAGCGAGCAGTACTTC
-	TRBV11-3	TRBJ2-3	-	CASSLAGDSSTDTQYF	TGTGCCAGCAGCTTAGCGGGAGACTCTAGCACAGATACGCAGTATTTT
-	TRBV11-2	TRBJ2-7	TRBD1	CASSLNRGPYEQYF	TGTGCCAGCAGCTTAAATAGGGGGCCCTACGAGCAGTACTTC
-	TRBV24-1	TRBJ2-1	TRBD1	CATSDWGQGEQFF	TGTGCCACCAGTGATTGGGGACAGGGCGAGCAGTTCTTC
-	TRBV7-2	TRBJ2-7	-	CASSLRGGGRAWEQYF	TGTGCCAGCAGCTTACGGGGAGGGGGGAGAGCTTGGGAGCAGTACTTC
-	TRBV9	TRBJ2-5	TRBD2	CASNPGGKTQYF	TGTGCCAGCAACCCGGGGGGGAAGACCCAGTACTTC
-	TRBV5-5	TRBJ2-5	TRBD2	CASSLFKLAGRETQYF	TGTGCCAGCAGCTTGTTCAAACTAGCGGGGAGGGAGACCCAGTACTTC
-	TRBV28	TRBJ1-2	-	CASMGGIDYGYTF	TGTGCCAGCATGGGGGGGATCGACTATGGCTACACCTTC
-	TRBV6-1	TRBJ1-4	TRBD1	CASSERDAGTGPEKLFF	TGTGCCAGCAGTGAACGGGACGCAGGGACAGGGCCTGAAAAACTGTTTTTT
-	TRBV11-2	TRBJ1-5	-	CASSHTGPQPQHF	TGTGCCAGCAGCCATACAGGGCCCCAGCCCCAGCATTTT
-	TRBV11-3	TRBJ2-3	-	CASSLDGSGGTDTQYF	TGTGCCAGCAGCTTAGATGGGTCGGGGGGCACAGATACGCAGTATTTT
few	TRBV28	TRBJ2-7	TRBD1	CASNWAGTGEWEQYF	TGTGCCAGCAACTGGGCCGGGACAGGGGAGTGGGAGCAGTACTTC
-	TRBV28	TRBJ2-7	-	CASSLSGLSSYEQYF	TGTGCCAGCAGCCTTAGCGGTCTTAGCTCCTACGAGCAGTACTTC
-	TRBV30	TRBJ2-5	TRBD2	CAASRLAGVETQYF	TGTGCCGCGAGTAGACTAGCGGGGGTGGAGACCCAGTACTTC
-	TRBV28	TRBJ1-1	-	CASSLGREPYIEAFF	TGTGCCAGCAGTTTAGGTAGGGAGCCCTACATAGAAGCTTTCTTT
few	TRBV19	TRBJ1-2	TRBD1	CASSIAGGNYGYTF	TGTGCCAGTAGTATTGCAGGGGGCAACTATGGCTACACCTTC
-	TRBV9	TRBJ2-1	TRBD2	CASSLWASGTDNEQFF	TGTGCCAGCAGCCTCTGGGCTAGCGGGACTGACAATGAGCAGTTCTTC
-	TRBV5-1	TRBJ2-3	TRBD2	CASTAGGSDTQYF	TGCGCCAGCACGGCGGGAGGATCAGATACGCAGTATTTT
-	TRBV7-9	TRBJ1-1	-	CASSPQGVNTEAFF	TGTGCCAGCAGCCCACAGGGTGTGAACACTGAAGCTTTCTTT
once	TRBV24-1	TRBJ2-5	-	CATSAPPGETQYF	TGTGCCACCAGTGCTCCTCCGGGGGAGACCCAGTACTTC
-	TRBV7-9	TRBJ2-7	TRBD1	CASSADRVPYEQYF	TGTGCCAGCAGCGCGGACAGGGTTCCGTACGAGCAGTACTTC
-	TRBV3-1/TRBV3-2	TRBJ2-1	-	CASSQALGDSYNEQFF	TGTGCCAGCAGCCAAGCCTTAGGGGATTCCTACAATGAGCAGTTCTTC
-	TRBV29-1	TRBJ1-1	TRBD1	CSVEDLRQGTFF	TGCAGCGTTGAAGATTTGCGACAGGGGACTTTCTTT
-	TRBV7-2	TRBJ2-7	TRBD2	CASSFTSGNNYEQYF	TGTGCCAGCAGCTTCACTAGCGGAAACAACTACGAGCAGTACTTC
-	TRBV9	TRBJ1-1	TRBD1	CASSPDRDTEAFF	TGTGCCAGCAGCCCAGACAGGGACACTGAAGCTTTCTTT
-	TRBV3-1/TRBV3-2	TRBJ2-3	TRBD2	CASSGTSGNTDTQYF	TGTGCCAGCAGCGGGACTAGCGGGAACACAGATACGCAGTATTTT
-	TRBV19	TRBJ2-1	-	CASSIGGEDNEQFF	TGTGCCAGTAGTATCGGGGGAGAGGACAATGAGCAGTTCTTC
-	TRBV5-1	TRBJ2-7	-	CASSLPTPPYEQYF	TGCGCCAGCAGCTTGCCGACTCCACCCTACGAGCAGTACTTC
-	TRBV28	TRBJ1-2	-	CASSSPGGQSLYGYTF	TGTGCCAGCAGTTCCCCCGGCGGGCAGTCCCTCTATGGCTACACCTTC
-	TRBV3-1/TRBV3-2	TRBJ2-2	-	CASSPPRVVGELFF	TGTGCCAGCAGCCCCCCCAGGGTGGTCGGGGAGCTGTTTTTT
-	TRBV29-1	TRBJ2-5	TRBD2	CSVEGLAGGRLQETQYF	TGCAGCGTTGAAGGACTAGCGGGGGGTCGACTACAAGAGACCCAGTACTTC
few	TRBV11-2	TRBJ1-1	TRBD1	CASSLDRDILGTEAFF	TGTGCCAGCAGCCTGGACAGGGATATTTTGGGAACTGAAGCTTTCTTT
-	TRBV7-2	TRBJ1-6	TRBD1	CASSLDGQGVGTPLHF	TGTGCCAGCAGCTTAGATGGACAGGGGGTGGGGACACCCCTCCACTTT
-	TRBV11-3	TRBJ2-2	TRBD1	CASSLLQGSTGELFF	TGTGCCAGCAGCTTGCTACAGGGGAGCACCGGGGAGCTGTTTTTT
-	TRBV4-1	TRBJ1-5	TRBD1	CASSRGDSLPAQPQHF	TGCGCCAGCAGCCGAGGGGACAGTCTCCCCGCACAGCCCCAGCATTTT